This T cell receptor (beta chain) was found in a study of shared clonotypes between healthy human individuals. Points from the study as a whole: On the whole, naive subsets had larger estimated richness than memory subsets had.

Concerning this clone itself: Its antigen remains unknown.

Naive CD8 populations comprised CD45RO-negative cells positively selected for CCR7, excluding terminally differentiated effector memory CD45RA+ cells. This CDR3 is built from 15 residues. Trimming took 4 bases from V and 2 from J; bases not matched to a gene: 7. Per germline, CDR1 SGHVS and CDR2 FNYEAQ. Sequencing was performed with immunoSEQ multiplex PCR; in TCRdb, only in-frame clones are kept and a portion is missing. This table has roughly 770,000 clones, roughly 96% appearing once. The origin of this receptor is a man aged 25-45 years in good health. The sequenced material came from naive CD8+ T cells sorted from blood. The chain uses TRBV7-6 and TRBJ2-7; TRBD1 agrees at 8 bases. In nucleotides, the CDR3 is TGTGCCAGCAGCTCCACAGGGGGAGGCACCTACGAGCAGTACTTC. Protein: CASSSTGGGTYEQYF.